A single sample is the source of the 20 T cell receptor beta chains below, sequenced in a study of blood T cell repertoires in COVID-19. Repertoires were generated with immunoSEQ multiplex PCR, while TCRdb's copy carries only in-frame clones and drops some. The data show 150,000 to 160,000 clones, with 85% to 90% seen just once and around 14% held by the top ten. Sequenced sample: peripheral blood. The receptor source for this set is a woman between 35 and 50 years old with acute or convalescent COVID-19.

The chain is built from TRBV21-1 and TRBJ2-3; TRBD2 is taken as the D call from the table, unchecked against the DNA. TRBV21-1 is a listed pseudogene. The CDR3 is 16 residues long. CDR3 in amino acids: CAITPFSGPITDTQYF. The CDR3 coding sequence is TGTGCCATCACCCCTTTTAGCGGCCCAATCACAGATACGCAGTATTTT.

The chain is built from TRBV12-5 and TRBJ1-1; the D gene is possibly TRBD1 (5 bases). The V end lost 5 bases, the J end lost 8 bases, and 12 bases lay between the germline ends. Germline-derived CDR1 and CDR2 are LGHNT and FRNRAP. The CDR3 contains 12 residues. In nucleotides, the CDR3 is TGTGCTAGTGGTGTCAACACAGGAGAAGCTTTCTTT. Protein: CASGVNTGEAFF. The whole variable domain, remainder taken from reference TRBV12-5 and TRBJ1-1, is DARVTQTPRHKVTEMGQEVTMRCQPILGHNTVFWYRQTMMQGLELLAYFRNRAPLDDSGMPKDRFSAEMPDATLATLKIQPSEPRDSAVYFCASGVNTGEAFFGQGTRLTVV.

The chain joins TRBV19 to TRBJ1-2; 7 positions agree with TRBD1. Losses at the gene ends were 6 bases for V and 5 bases for J; bases not matched to a gene: 9. The CDR3 totals 14 residues. Per the germline V gene, CDR1 is LNHDA and CDR2 is SQIVND (reference sequence). The CDR3 sequence: CASSPTTGTYGYTF. Here the CDR3 DNA reads TGTGCCAGTAGCCCGACGACAGGGACATATGGCTACACCTTC.

The gene calls are TRBV19 and TRBJ1-3; tentative D call: TRBD1 (5 bases). Per the germline V gene, CDR1 is LNHDA and CDR2 is SQIVND (reference sequence). The CDR3 totals 15 residues. V shed 2 bases and J shed 5 bases, with 13 bases lying between them. The CDR3 sequence: CASSIIWGGRNTIYF. DNA of the CDR3: TGTGCCAGTAGTATAATTTGGGGCGGTCGAAACACCATATATTTT. Full variable domain (rest looked up from reference TRBV19 and TRBJ1-3): DGGITQSPKYLFRKEGQNVTLSCEQNLNHDAMYWYRQDPGQGLRLIYYSQIVNDFQKGDIAEGYSVSREKKESFPLTVTSAQKNPTAFYLCASSIIWGGRNTIYFGEGSWLTVV.

The chain carries TRBV19 and TRBJ1-5; TRBD1 agrees at 9 bases. The CDR3 runs to 14 residues. Germline assignment: CDR1 LNHDA and CDR2 SQIVND (reference sequence). J gave up 4 bases and V 5 bases, and 3 bases lay outside the gene matches. DNA of the CDR3: TGTGCCAGTAGTGAACAGGGGGCGAATCAGCCCCAGCATTTT. Protein product: CASSEQGANQPQHF.

This chain uses TRBV9 with TRBJ2-7; a possible D gene is TRBD2 (5 bases). V was shortened by 4 bases and J by 2 bases, with 13 bases between the two germline ends. The CDR3 has 14 residues. Germline V gene data show CDR1 as SGDLS and CDR2 as YYNGEE. CDR3 sequence reads: CASSKEGLPYEQYF. CDR3 in DNA: TGTGCCAGCAGCAAAGAGGGCTTACCCTACGAGCAGTACTTC.

The chain joins TRBV3-1 (or the pseudogene TRBV3-2) to TRBJ2-7, with TRBD1 matching 7 bases. Germline assignment: CDR1 LGHDT and CDR2 YNNKEL (reference sequence). Trimming at V came to 3 bases and at J to 4 bases, leaving 6 bases not matched to a gene. The CDR3 length is 14 residues. The CDR3 nucleotides are TGTGCCAGCAGCCATGGGACAGACGCGTACGAGCAGTACTTC. Residues: CASSHGTDAYEQYF.

This clone was seen a few times. V and J are TRBV7-8 and TRBJ1-2; 8 positions match TRBD1. J gave up 6 bases and V 2 bases, and 2 bases lay outside the gene matches. Germline V CDR1 and CDR2: SGHVS, FQNEAQ. CDR3 length: 13 residues. The CDR3 coding sequence is TGTGCCAGCAGCTTACAGACAGGGGATGGCTACACCTTC. Its protein product is CASSLQTGDGYTF.

The chain combines TRBV28 with TRBJ1-4; 7 bases map to TRBD1. Trimming cost V 5 bases and J 7 bases; bases outside gene matches: 16. CDR1 is MDHEN and CDR2 is SYDVKM in the germline V gene. The CDR3 is 17 residues long. The CDR3 spells CASSPSRRGLGSEKLFF. CDR3 bases: TGTGCCAGCAGTCCCTCCCGTAGGGGGCTCGGGAGTGAAAAACTGTTTTTT.

The chain joins TRBV11-2 to TRBJ1-4, with unresolved D. V was shortened by 5 bases and J by 4 bases, with 14 bases between the two germline ends. The length of the CDR3 is 15 residues. CDR1 and CDR2 (germline): SGHAT, FQNNGV. This CDR3 reads CASSRTEPVNEKLFF. The DNA of the CDR3 is TGTGCCAGCAGCCGTACAGAGCCCGTTAATGAAAAACTGTTTTTT. The whole variable domain, remainder taken from reference TRBV11-2 and TRBJ1-4, is EAGVAQSPRYKIIEKRQSVAFWCNPISGHATLYWYQQILGQGPKLLIQFQNNGVVDDSQLPKDRFSAERLKGVDSTLKIQPAKLEDSAVYLCASSRTEPVNEKLFFGSGTQLSVL.

The chain links TRBV11-1 to TRBJ2-7; possible D gene TRBD2, 6 bases. The V gene lost 1 base and the J gene lost 0 bases, with 7 bases spanning the gap. CDR3 length: 14 residues. Germline lookup yields CDR1 SGHAT and CDR2 FQDESV (reference sequence). In DNA, the CDR3 is TGTGCCAGCAGCTTAGGTAGCGGCTCCTACGAGCAGTACTTC. This codes for CASSLGSGSYEQYF. The variable domain in full, completed from reference TRBV11-1 and TRBJ2-7, reads EAEVAQSPRYKITEKSQAVAFWCDPISGHATLYWYRQILGQGPELLVQFQDESVVDDSQLPKDRFSAERLKGVDSTLKIQPAELGDSAMYLCASSLGSGSYEQYFGPGTRLTVT.

With regard to this clone: At one end, the junction sequence differs from germline, possibly due to a read error. This rearrangement joins TRBV7-7 to TRBJ2-5, with D possibly matching TRBD2 (5 bases). The CDR3 totals 15 residues. Germline V lookup: CDR1 SSHAT, CDR2 FNYEAQ (reference sequence). The CDR3: CASSPPGLTGETQYF. CDR3 in DNA: TGTGCTAGCAGTCCACCTGGGCTAACGGGGGAGACCCAGTACTTC.

The rearrangement links TRBV3-1 (or the pseudogene TRBV3-2) to TRBJ1-2, with TRBD1 as a possible D gene (6 bases). The CDR3 length is 15 residues. Germline V lookup: CDR1 LGHDT, CDR2 YNNKEL (reference sequence). The germline V and J ends were trimmed by 3 bases and 2 bases, with 13 bases remaining between them. CDR3 amino acids: CASSQAGGQNYGYTF. The CDR3 coding sequence is TGTGCCAGCAGCCAGGCAGGTGGACAGAACTATGGCTACACCTTC.

This chain uses TRBV28 with TRBJ2-3, with 10 bases lining up with TRBD1. Looked up from germline, CDR1 is MDHEN and CDR2 is SYDVKM. V gave up 6 bases and J gave up 3 bases; unmatched junction bases: 3. This CDR3 contains 14 residues. CDR3 nucleotides: TGTGCCAGCAGGGGGACAGGGGAAACAGATACGCAGTATTTT. This translates into CASRGTGETDTQYF.

V gene TRBV2 combines with J gene TRBJ1-1; 9 bases align to TRBD1. Trimming cost V 7 bases and J 4 bases; bases outside gene matches: 7. The length of the CDR3 is 14 residues. CDR1 SNHLY and CDR2 FYNNEI come from the germline V gene. CDR3 region: CASTGQGVATEAFF. The CDR3 DNA sequence: TGTGCCAGCACGGGACAGGGAGTGGCCACTGAAGCTTTCTTT.

The J gene is TRBJ2-5, the V gene TRBV20-1, with 8 bases lining up with TRBD1. V dropped 8 bases and J dropped 5; count of bases not matched to a gene: 4. The length of the CDR3 is 11 residues. Per the germline V gene, CDR1 is DFQATT and CDR2 is SNEGSKA (reference sequence). This CDR3 is CSSGGWETQYF. In DNA form, the CDR3 reads TGCAGTTCAGGGGGCTGGGAGACCCAGTACTTC.

V gene TRBV19 combines with J gene TRBJ2-1, with TRBD1 matching 8 bases. The junction had 12 bases not matched to a gene; V was cut back by 7 bases and J by 4 bases. CDR3 length: 16 amino acids. Germline V gene data show CDR1 as LNHDA and CDR2 as SQIVND (reference sequence). CDR3 bases: TGTGCCAGTACCCCCGGACAGGGCAAAATTTACAATGAGCAGTTCTTC. It codes for CASTPGQGKIYNEQFF.

This clone was detected once. This chain joins TRBV30 and TRBJ2-7; unclear D gene. The CDR3 sequence is 12 residues long. Germline-derived CDR1 and CDR2 are GTSNPN and SVGIG (reference sequence). Trimming took off 3 bases at V and 0 bases at J, with 6 bases between the two ends. CDR3 residues: CAWRQSSYEQYF. CDR3 DNA: TGTGCCTGGAGACAAAGCTCCTACGAGCAGTACTTC.

The chain is built from TRBV10-2 and TRBJ2-7; 9 bases are shared with TRBD2. Germline V gene data show CDR1 as WSHSY and CDR2 as SAAADI. Trimming removed 2 bases from V and 4 bases from J; junction bases left unmatched: 9. The CDR3 runs to 16 residues. This CDR3 reads CASSERAGGLPYEQYF. The CDR3 region has the DNA TGCGCCAGCAGTGAGAGGGCGGGAGGGCTGCCGTACGAGCAGTACTTC.

The chain has TRBV11-2 and TRBJ2-1, with TRBD2 matching 13 bases. The CDR3 is made up of 19 amino acids. CDR1 and CDR2 from the germline V gene are SGHAT and FQNNGV. V trimming: 2 bases; J trimming: 8 bases; junction bases outside the gene matches: 15. The CDR3 DNA reads as TGTGCCAGCAGCTTAATATGGACTAGCGGGGGTGGGGTCTCGGATGAGCAGTTCTTC. It codes for CASSLIWTSGGGVSDEQFF.